A single T cell receptor beta chain is shown here with its context. The sample is drawn from a study of blood T cells in healthy people across ages. V lost 4 bases and J 5 bases, leaving 13 bases between the germline ends. Germline assignment: CDR1 SGHRS and CDR2 YFSETQ. CDR3 length equals 14 residues. A J-beta primer mix and a sample-barcoded 5' primer were used in a second PCR of roughly 6 to 11 cycles. TCRdb fed the 5' RACE reads into MiXCR, producing one record per CDR3 protein. This sample has about 1.4 million distinct CDR3 sequences, with roughly 60% found just once. This chain uses TRBV5-1 with TRBJ2-1; tentatively, D is TRBD2 (5 bases). The TCR comes from a man between 18 and 29 years old in good health. Source material: blood. CDR3 sequence (DNA): TGCGCCAGCAGCCCCCCCGGGGTTCACAATGAGCAGTTCTTC. Protein sequence: CASSPPGVHNEQFF.